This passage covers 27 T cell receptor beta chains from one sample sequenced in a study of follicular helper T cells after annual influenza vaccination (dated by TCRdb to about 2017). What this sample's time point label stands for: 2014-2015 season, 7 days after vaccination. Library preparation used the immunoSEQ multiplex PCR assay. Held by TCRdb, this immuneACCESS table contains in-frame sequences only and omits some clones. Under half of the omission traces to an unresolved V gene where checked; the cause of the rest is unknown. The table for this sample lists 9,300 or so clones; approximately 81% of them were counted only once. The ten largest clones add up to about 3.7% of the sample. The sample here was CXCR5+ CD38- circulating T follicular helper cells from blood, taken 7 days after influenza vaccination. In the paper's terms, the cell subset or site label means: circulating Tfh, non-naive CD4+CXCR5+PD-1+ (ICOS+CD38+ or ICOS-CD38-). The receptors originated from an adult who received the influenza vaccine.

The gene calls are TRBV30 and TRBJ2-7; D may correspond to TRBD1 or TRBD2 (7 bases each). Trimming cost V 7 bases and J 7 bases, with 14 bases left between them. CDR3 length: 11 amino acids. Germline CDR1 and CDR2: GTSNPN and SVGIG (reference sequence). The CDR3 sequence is CASSRGGEQYF. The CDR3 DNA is TGTGCCTCTTCCAGGGGGGGGGAGCAGTACTTC.

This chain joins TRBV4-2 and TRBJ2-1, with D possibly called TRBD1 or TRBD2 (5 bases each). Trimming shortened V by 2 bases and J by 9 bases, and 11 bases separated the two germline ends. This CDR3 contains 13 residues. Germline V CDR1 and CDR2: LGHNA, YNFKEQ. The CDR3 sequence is CASSQRGEGEQFF. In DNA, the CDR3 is TGTGCCAGCAGCCAAAGAGGGGAAGGTGAGCAGTTCTTC.

The DNA for the CDR3 is TGTGCCAGCAGCCTCCGGACTAGCGGGAGGGATACGCAGTATTTT. Translated, it gives CASSLRTSGRDTQYF. The rearrangement uses TRBV6-5 and TRBJ2-3, with 14 positions matching TRBD2. The CDR3 loop spans 15 amino acids. Germline V lookup: CDR1 MNHEY, CDR2 SVGAGI. Trimming at V came to 6 bases and at J to 6 bases, leaving 5 bases not matched to a gene.

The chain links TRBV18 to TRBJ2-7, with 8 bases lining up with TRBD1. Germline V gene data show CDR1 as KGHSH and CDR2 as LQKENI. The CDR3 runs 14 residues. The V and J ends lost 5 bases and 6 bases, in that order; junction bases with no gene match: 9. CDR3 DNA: TGTGCCAGCTCATACTACGGGACAGGCGGCGAGCAGTACTTC. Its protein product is CASSYYGTGGEQYF.

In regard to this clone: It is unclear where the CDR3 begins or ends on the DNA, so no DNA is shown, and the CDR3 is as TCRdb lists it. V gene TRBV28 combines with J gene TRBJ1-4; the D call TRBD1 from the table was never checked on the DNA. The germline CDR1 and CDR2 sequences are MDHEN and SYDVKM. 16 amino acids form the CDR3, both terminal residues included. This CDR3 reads CASSSSVQGFREKLFF.

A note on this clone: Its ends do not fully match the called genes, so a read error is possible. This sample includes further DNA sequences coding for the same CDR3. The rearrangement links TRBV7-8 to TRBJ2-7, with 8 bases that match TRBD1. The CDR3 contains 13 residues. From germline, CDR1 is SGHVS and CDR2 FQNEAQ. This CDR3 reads CASSSRGPYEQYF. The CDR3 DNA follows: TGTGCCAGCAGCTCCAGGGGGCCCTACGAACAGTACTTC.

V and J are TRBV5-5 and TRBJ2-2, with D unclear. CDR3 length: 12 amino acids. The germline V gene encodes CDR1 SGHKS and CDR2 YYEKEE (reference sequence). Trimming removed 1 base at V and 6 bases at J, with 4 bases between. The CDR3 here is CASSLSSGELFF. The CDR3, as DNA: TGTGCCAGCAGCTTGTCTTCCGGGGAGCTGTTTTTT.

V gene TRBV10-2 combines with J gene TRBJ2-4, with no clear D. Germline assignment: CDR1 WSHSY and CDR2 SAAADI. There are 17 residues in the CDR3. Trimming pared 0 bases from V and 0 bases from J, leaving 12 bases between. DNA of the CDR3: TGCGCCAGCAGTGAGTCGTCCTCTGGCATAGCCAAAAACATTCAGTACTTC. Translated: CASSESSSGIAKNIQYF.

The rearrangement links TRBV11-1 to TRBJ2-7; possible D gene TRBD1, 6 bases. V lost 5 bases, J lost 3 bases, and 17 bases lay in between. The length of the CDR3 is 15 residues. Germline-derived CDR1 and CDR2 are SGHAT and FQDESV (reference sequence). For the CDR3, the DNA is TGTGCCAGCAGCAACACCGGGACATCTCGCTACGAGCAGTACTTC. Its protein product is CASSNTGTSRYEQYF.

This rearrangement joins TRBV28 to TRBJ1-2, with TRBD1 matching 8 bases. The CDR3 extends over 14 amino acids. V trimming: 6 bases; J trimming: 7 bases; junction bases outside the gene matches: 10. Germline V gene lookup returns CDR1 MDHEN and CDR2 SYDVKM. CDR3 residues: CASRRQGRTGGYTF. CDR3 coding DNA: TGTGCCAGCAGAAGACAGGGGAGGACGGGTGGCTACACCTTC.

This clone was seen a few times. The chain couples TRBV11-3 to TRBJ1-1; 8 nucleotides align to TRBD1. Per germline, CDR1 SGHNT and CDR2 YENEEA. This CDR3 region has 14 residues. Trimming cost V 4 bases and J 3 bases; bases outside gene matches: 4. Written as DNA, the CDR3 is TGTGCCAGCAGCTCAGGGGGCTTGGACACTGAAGCTTTCTTT. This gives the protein CASSSGGLDTEAFF.

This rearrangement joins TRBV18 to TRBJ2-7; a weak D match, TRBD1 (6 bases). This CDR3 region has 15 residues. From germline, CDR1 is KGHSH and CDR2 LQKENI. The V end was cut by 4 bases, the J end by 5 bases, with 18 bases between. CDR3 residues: CASSLNQGNSDEQYF. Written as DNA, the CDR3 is TGTGCCAGCTCACTCAATCAGGGGAATTCGGACGAGCAGTACTTC.

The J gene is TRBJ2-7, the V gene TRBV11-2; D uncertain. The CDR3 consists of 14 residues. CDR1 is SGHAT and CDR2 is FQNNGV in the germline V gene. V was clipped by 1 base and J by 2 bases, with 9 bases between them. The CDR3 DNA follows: TGTGCCAGCAGCTTAGTGTCTGGTGCCTACGAGCAGTACTTC. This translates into CASSLVSGAYEQYF.

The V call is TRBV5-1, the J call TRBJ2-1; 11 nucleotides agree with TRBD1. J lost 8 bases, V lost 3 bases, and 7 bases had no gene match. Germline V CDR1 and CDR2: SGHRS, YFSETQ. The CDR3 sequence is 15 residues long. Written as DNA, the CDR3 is TGCGCCAGCAGCTCAGGAGGGACAGGGGGGCATGAGCAGTTCTTC. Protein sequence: CASSSGGTGGHEQFF.

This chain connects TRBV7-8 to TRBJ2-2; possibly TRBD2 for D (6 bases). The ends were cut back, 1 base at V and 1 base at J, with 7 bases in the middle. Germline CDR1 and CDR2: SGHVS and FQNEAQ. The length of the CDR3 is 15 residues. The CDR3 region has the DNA TGTGCCAGCAGCTTAGTAGCGGTGAACACCGGGGAGCTGTTTTTT. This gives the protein CASSLVAVNTGELFF.

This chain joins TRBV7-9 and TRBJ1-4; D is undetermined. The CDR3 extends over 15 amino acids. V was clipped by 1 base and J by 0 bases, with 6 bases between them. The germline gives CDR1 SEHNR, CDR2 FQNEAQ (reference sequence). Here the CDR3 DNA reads TGTGCCAGCAGCTTAGTGGCATCAACTAATGAAAAACTGTTTTTT. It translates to CASSLVASTNEKLFF.

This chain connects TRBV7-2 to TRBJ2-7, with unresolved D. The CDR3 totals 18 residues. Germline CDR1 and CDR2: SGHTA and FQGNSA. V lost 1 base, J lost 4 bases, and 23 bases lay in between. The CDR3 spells CASSLEGSVPPGFYEQYF. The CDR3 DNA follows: TGTGCCAGCAGCTTAGAGGGCAGTGTACCGCCCGGTTTTTACGAGCAGTACTTC.

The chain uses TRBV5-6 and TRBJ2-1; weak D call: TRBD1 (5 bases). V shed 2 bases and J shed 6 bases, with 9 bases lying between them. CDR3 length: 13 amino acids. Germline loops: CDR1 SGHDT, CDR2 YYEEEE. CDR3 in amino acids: CASSFPGINEQFF. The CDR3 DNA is TGTGCCAGCAGCTTTCCAGGGATCAATGAGCAGTTCTTC.

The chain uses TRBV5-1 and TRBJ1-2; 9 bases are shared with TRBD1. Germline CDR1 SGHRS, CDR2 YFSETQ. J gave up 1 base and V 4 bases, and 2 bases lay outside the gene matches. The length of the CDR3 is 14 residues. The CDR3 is CASSRQGDNYGYTF. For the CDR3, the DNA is TGCGCCAGCAGCCGACAGGGGGATAACTATGGCTACACCTTC.

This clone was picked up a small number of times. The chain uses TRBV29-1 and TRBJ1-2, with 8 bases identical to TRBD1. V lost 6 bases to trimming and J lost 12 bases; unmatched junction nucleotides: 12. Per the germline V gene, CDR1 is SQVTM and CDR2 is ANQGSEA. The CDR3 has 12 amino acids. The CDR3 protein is CSVDRDRTLHTF. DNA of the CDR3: TGCAGCGTCGACCGGGACAGGACTTTGCACACCTTC.

The CDR3 region is CASSPTPGPYEQYF. The DNA for the CDR3 is TGTGCCAGCAGCCCTACCCCGGGCCCCTACGAGCAGTACTTC. This rearrangement joins TRBV7-6 to TRBJ2-7, with D hard to call. The CDR3 runs 14 residues. Germline values: CDR1 SGHVS, CDR2 FNYEAQ. V lost 5 bases and J 2 bases, leaving 13 bases between the germline ends. Full variable domain (missing parts from reference TRBV7-6 and TRBJ2-7): GAGVSQSPRYKVTKRGQDVALRCDPISGHVSLYWYRQALGQGPEFLTYFNYEAQQDKSGLPNDRFSAERPEGSISTLTIQRTEQRDSAMYRCASSPTPGPYEQYFGPGTRLTVT.

The CDR3 loop reads CASSLHGQGSPLHF. For the CDR3, the DNA is TGTGCCAGCAGTTTGCACGGACAGGGGTCACCCCTCCACTTT. The chain employs TRBV28 and TRBJ1-6, with 9 bases lining up with TRBD1. V trimming: 3 bases; J trimming: 10 bases; junction bases outside the gene matches: 4. The CDR3 is made up of 14 amino acids. Germline V gene sequence: CDR1 MDHEN, CDR2 SYDVKM.

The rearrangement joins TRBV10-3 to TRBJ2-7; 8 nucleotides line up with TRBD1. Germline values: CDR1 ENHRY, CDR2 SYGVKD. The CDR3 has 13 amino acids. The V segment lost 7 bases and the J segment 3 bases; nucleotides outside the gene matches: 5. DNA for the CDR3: TGTGCCATCACTGGACAGGGAAACTACGAGCAGTACTTC. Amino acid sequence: CAITGQGNYEQYF.

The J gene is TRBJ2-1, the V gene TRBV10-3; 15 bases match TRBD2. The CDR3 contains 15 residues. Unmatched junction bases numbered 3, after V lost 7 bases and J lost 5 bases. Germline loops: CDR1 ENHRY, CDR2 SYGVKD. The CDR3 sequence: CAIMGTSGRNNEQFF. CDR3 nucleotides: TGTGCCATCATGGGGACTAGCGGGAGGAACAATGAGCAGTTCTTC.

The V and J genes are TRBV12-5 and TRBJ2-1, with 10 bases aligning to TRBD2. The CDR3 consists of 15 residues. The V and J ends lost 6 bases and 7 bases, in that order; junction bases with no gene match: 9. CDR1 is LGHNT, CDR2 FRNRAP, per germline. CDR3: CASGSGTSERNEQFF. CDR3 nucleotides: TGTGCTAGTGGATCCGGGACTAGCGAGCGGAATGAGCAGTTCTTC.

The chain's CDR3 is CASSTPLGQGKDGYTF. Written as DNA, the CDR3 is TGTGCCAGCAGCACGCCTCTTGGACAGGGGAAGGATGGCTACACCTTC. The chain links TRBV21-1 to TRBJ1-2; whether TRBD1, the table's D call, matches the DNA was not checked. TRBV21-1 is annotated as a pseudogene. There are 16 residues in the CDR3.

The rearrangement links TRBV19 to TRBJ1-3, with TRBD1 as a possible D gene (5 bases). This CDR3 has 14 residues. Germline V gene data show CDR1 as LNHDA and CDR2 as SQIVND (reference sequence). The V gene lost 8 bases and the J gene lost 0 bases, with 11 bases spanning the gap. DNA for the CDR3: TGTGCCAGTCACAGGTCCGACTCTGGAAACACCATATATTTT. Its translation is CASHRSDSGNTIYF.